Following are 18 T cell receptor beta chains from one sample sequenced in a study of blood T cell repertoires in COVID-19. Sequenced by immunoSEQ multiplex PCR; TCRdb stores in-frame clones only, minus some. The sample consists of 300,000 or so clones, around 90% of them appearing once. Sequencing was carried out using PBMCs or T cells enriched from blood (not recorded which). The receptors come from a woman aged 25-40 years who had recovered from COVID-19.

The chain carries TRBV2 and TRBJ2-1, with 13 bases that match TRBD2. V was pared by 3 bases and J by 9 bases, with 2 bases of the junction left unmatched. The CDR3 spans 14 residues. CDR1 is SNHLY, CDR2 FYNNEI, per germline. The CDR3: CASSDGLAGAEQFF. In DNA form, the CDR3 reads TGTGCCAGCAGTGACGGACTAGCGGGAGCTGAGCAGTTCTTC.

The chain joins TRBV4-2 to TRBJ2-7; a possible D gene is TRBD2 (6 bases). Trimming removed 1 base from V and 6 bases from J, with 16 bases in between. The length of the CDR3 is 15 residues. The germline gives CDR1 LGHNA, CDR2 YNFKEQ. The CDR3 spells CASSQGLSGLGEQYF. Written as DNA, the CDR3 is TGTGCCAGCAGCCAAGGCTTAAGCGGGTTGGGCGAGCAGTACTTC.

The chain carries TRBV7-2 and TRBJ2-7, with D possibly matching TRBD2 (5 bases). Germline values: CDR1 SGHTA, CDR2 FQGNSA. The CDR3 has 14 residues. V dropped 6 bases and J dropped 0 bases, with 12 bases sitting between them. In DNA, the CDR3 is TGTGCCAGCAGAAGCGGCCCTAGCTCCTACGAGCAGTACTTC. It translates to CASRSGPSSYEQYF.

The chain couples TRBV5-5 to TRBJ2-5, with D perhaps matching TRBD2 (6 bases). In germline, CDR1 is SGHKS, CDR2 YYEKEE (reference sequence). Trimming removed 4 bases at V and 5 bases at J, with 15 bases between. CDR3 size: 14 residues. CDR3 sequence reads: CASSQLGGWETQYF. Here the CDR3 DNA reads TGTGCCAGCAGCCAACTCGGGGGATGGGAGACCCAGTACTTC.

CDR3 sequence: CASSRTGRPEAFF. For the CDR3, the DNA is TGTGCCAGCAGTCGAACAGGGCGGCCTGAAGCTTTCTTT. The genes are TRBV7-2 and TRBJ1-1, with TRBD1 as a possible D gene (6 bases). Trimming removed 6 bases from V and 6 bases from J, with 14 bases in between. CDR1 SGHTA and CDR2 FQGNSA come from the germline V gene. The CDR3 sequence is 13 residues long.

The chain is built from TRBV28 and TRBJ1-6; weak D call: TRBD1 (6 bases). This CDR3 region has 16 residues. Germline lookup yields CDR1 MDHEN and CDR2 SYDVKM. V was trimmed by 5 bases and J by 7 bases, leaving 18 bases between them. The CDR3 DNA reads as TGTGCCAGCAGTAGCCTTCCAGGGGTGGAGAATTCACCCCTCCACTTT. Amino acids: CASSSLPGVENSPLHF.

This chain uses TRBV6-5 with TRBJ1-4; 7 bases are shared with TRBD1. Trimming at V came to 6 bases and at J to 4 bases, leaving 8 bases not matched to a gene. The CDR3 contains 15 residues. Germline lookup yields CDR1 MNHEY and CDR2 SVGAGI. CDR3 amino acids: CASRLTGTDNEKLFF. In DNA, the CDR3 is TGTGCCAGCAGACTGACAGGGACCGATAATGAAAAACTGTTTTTT.

CDR3 protein: CASSEASGLGQYF. CDR3 DNA: TGTGCCAGCAGTGAAGCATCGGGACTAGGGCAGTACTTC. This chain uses TRBV6-1 with TRBJ2-7; 8 nucleotides agree with TRBD2. The CDR3 loop spans 13 amino acids. After removal of 0 bases from V and 9 bases from J, the junction contained 4 bases not matched to a gene. Germline-derived CDR1 and CDR2 are MNHNS and SASEGT.

This sequence joins TRBV28 and TRBJ2-5; 7 bases match TRBD2. The CDR3 is 13 amino acids. V was clipped by 7 bases and J by 9 bases; unmatched bases: 11. CDR1 and CDR2 (germline): MDHEN, SYDVKM. CDR3 in DNA: TGTGCCAGCATGGGTCGGGGAGGGAGTGCCCAGTACTTC. Protein: CASMGRGGSAQYF.

This chain connects TRBV19 to TRBJ1-5, with D possibly matching TRBD1 (5 bases). The V gene's germline CDR1 is LNHDA and CDR2 SQIVND (reference sequence). V was clipped by 1 base and J by 1 base, with 8 bases between them. This CDR3 contains 15 residues. CDR3 sequence (DNA): TGTGCCAGTAGTATAGTGTCAGGGAGCAATCAGCCCCAGCATTTT. This gives the protein CASSIVSGSNQPQHF.

This clone was recorded once. The identical CDR3 is also encoded by other nucleotide sequences in the sample. This rearrangement joins TRBV30 to TRBJ1-1; no clear D gene. V was clipped by 2 bases and J by 3 bases, with 4 bases between them. CDR3 size: 11 residues. Germline V gene data show CDR1 as GTSNPN and CDR2 as SVGIG (reference sequence). The CDR3 region has the DNA TGTGCCTGGAGTCAATACACTGAAGCTTTCTTT. Amino acids: CAWSQYTEAFF.

This chain links TRBV10-3 with TRBJ2-2; TRBD2 aligns across 11 bases. The V segment lost 8 bases and the J segment 1 base; nucleotides outside the gene matches: 3. Germline CDR1 is ENHRY and CDR2 is SYGVKD. The CDR3 sequence is 15 residues long. CDR3 nucleotides: TGTGCCATCGGGGGACTAGCGGTGAACACCGGGGAGCTGTTTTTT. Translating it yields CAIGGLAVNTGELFF.

V gene TRBV28 combines with J gene TRBJ2-7; 8 nucleotides align to TRBD1. Germline loops: CDR1 MDHEN, CDR2 SYDVKM. Germline trimming cut 8 bases from V and 4 bases from J; bases unmatched to any gene: 10. This CDR3 region has 14 residues. In DNA form, the CDR3 reads TGTGCCAGCCACTCGCCGGGACAGGATTACGAGCAGTACTTC. Amino acid sequence: CASHSPGQDYEQYF.

This clone appeared a few times. The chain carries TRBV6-4 and TRBJ2-1; 9 bases line up with TRBD2. The V gene end was trimmed by 4 bases and the J gene end by 8 bases; junction bases not matched to a gene: 9. The CDR3 runs 15 residues. CDR1 MRHNA and CDR2 SNTAGT come from the germline V gene. CDR3 region: CASSVSGSEGYEQFF. The CDR3, as DNA: TGTGCCAGCAGTGTTAGCGGGAGCGAAGGCTATGAGCAGTTCTTC.

The V call is TRBV5-1, the J call TRBJ1-3; D not certain. The CDR3 has 14 residues. The V end was cut by 1 base, the J end by 2 bases, with 7 bases between. Germline CDR1 and CDR2: SGHRS and YFSETQ. CDR3 loop: CASSLHSAGNTIYF. Written as DNA, the CDR3 is TGCGCCAGCAGCTTGCATTCGGCTGGAAACACCATATATTTT.

As for this clone: Compared with germline, one end of the junction differs, possibly owing to a read error. The chain is built from TRBV12-3 or TRBV12-4 and TRBJ2-7; D is possibly TRBD1 (5 bases). This CDR3 has 12 residues. CDR3 sequence (DNA): TGTGCCAGCACAGGGCGGCCCTACGGGCAGTACTTC. This gives the protein CASTGRPYGQYF.

This clone was detected only once. The rearrangement links TRBV9 to TRBJ1-1, with D perhaps TRBD1 (5 bases). Trimming removed 0 bases from V and 3 bases from J, with 15 bases in between. The germline V gene has CDR1 SGDLS and CDR2 YYNGEE. This CDR3 spans 16 amino acids. CDR3 DNA: TGTGCCAGCAGCGTAGACGCGCAGGGCATTGACACTGAAGCTTTCTTT. The encoded protein is CASSVDAQGIDTEAFF.

This rearrangement joins TRBV28 to TRBJ2-2, with 10 nucleotides matching TRBD1. Germline V gene data show CDR1 as MDHEN and CDR2 as SYDVKM. With V trimmed by 8 bases and J by 5 bases, 2 bases remained unmatched. CDR3 size: 13 residues. The CDR3 loop reads CASGTGVTGELFF. In DNA form, the CDR3 reads TGTGCCAGCGGGACAGGGGTTACCGGGGAGCTGTTTTTT.